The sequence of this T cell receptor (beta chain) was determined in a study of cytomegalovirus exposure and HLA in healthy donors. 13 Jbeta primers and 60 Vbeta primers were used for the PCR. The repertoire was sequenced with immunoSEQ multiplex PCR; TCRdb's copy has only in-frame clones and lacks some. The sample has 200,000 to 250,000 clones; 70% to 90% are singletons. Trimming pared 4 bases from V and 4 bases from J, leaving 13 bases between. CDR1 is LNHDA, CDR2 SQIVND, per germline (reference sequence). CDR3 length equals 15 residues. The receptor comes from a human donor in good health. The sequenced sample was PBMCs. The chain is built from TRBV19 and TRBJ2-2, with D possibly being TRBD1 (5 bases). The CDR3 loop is CASSRGRVGTGELFF. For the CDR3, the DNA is TGTGCCAGTAGTAGGGGCAGGGTTGGCACCGGGGAGCTGTTTTTT. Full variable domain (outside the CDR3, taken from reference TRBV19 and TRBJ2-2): DGGITQSPKYLFRKEGQNVTLSCEQNLNHDAMYWYRQDPGQGLRLIYYSQIVNDFQKGDIAEGYSVSREKKESFPLTVTSAQKNPTAFYLCASSRGRVGTGELFFGEGSRLTVL.